The TCR beta chain under discussion was sequenced for a study of T cell changes during pregnancy in multiple sclerosis. Germline CDR1 is MNHEY and CDR2 is SMNVEV (reference sequence). The CDR3 runs 12 residues. The V gene end was trimmed by 8 bases and the J gene end by 7 bases; junction bases not matched to a gene: 0. Clones were read by immunoSEQ multiplex PCR, and TCRdb kept only the in-frame ones, dropping some. The data contain about 53,000 clones, about nine tenths of them singletons. The source of this sequence is a female donor with multiple sclerosis, enrolled in a pregnancy study. The input for sequencing was CD8+ T cells from peripheral blood mononuclear cells, taken before pregnancy. The chain links TRBV27 to TRBJ2-1; 12 nucleotides match TRBD2. For the CDR3, the DNA is TGTGCCAGCGGGACTAGCGGGAATGAGCAGTTCTTC. It specifies CASGTSGNEQFF.